These T cell receptor beta chains were read from a single sample in a study of T cell changes during pregnancy in multiple sclerosis. TCRdb's table, derived via immunoSEQ multiplex PCR, lists solely in-frame clones and lacks some. The sample consists of about 40,000 clones, 75% to 95% of them appearing once. This material consisted of CD8+ T cells from peripheral blood mononuclear cells, taken before pregnancy. Every receptor here comes from a female donor with multiple sclerosis, enrolled in a pregnancy study. CDR3s include the opening cysteine and the closing phenylalanine or tryptophan. D genes are given only for firm matches. Clone size is not always given. Where it is, it says once, few, many or a class for expanded clones.

>NA|TRBJ1-1|TRBV28|NA
TGTGCCTCCCAACATGGCACTGAAGCTTTCTTT
CASQHGTEAFF
>NA|TRBJ2-7|TRBV25-1|NA
TGTGCCAGCAGTCTAAAGAGGGAGCAGTACTTC
CASSLKREQYF
>NA|TRBJ1-3|TRBV5-6|NA
TGTGCCAGCAGCAAGGCGGGGGTCTACGGAAACACCATATATTTT
CASSKAGVYGNTIYF
>few|TRBJ1-2|TRBV2|NA
TGTGCCAGCAGTGGCAACATGGGCTACACCTTC
CASSGNMGYTF
>once|TRBJ1-2|TRBV4-2|NA
TGTGCCAGCAGCCAATCTTTCGTCCACCTCCACTTATATGGCTACACCTTC
CASSQSFVHLHLYGYTF
>NA|TRBJ2-7|TRBV10-1|TRBD2
TGCGCCAGCAGTGGGCTTAGCGGGGTCTACGAGCAGTACTTC
CASSGLSGVYEQYF
>NA|TRBJ2-2|TRBV4-1|NA
TGCGCCAGCAGCCAAAACTGGGGGGTTCTCACCGGGGAGCTGTTTTTT
CASSQNWGVLTGELFF
>NA|TRBJ2-1|TRBV6-5|TRBD2
TGTGCCAGCGGACTAGCGGGAGGAAGTGAGCAGTTCTTC
CASGLAGGSEQFF
>NA|TRBJ2-7|TRBV29-1|NA
TGCAGCGTTGAAAATGAGTCTGGGCACGAGCAGTACTTC
CSVENESGHEQYF
>NA|TRBJ1-1|TRBV5-1|NA
TGCGCCAGCAGCCCCGGGGGGAACACTGAAGCTTTCTTT
CASSPGGNTEAFF
>NA|TRBJ2-3|TRBV11-2|TRBD2
TGTGCCAGCCTCTTGGGGGGGACAGATACGCAGTATTTT
CASLLGGTDTQYF
>NA|TRBJ2-1|TRBV14|TRBD1
TGTGCCAGCAGCCTGGGACAGGGAGGGTTCGATGAGCAGTTCTTC
CASSLGQGGFDEQFF
>few|TRBJ2-5|TRBV6-6|NA
TGTGCCAGCAGTTATTCGGGGGAGACCCAGTACTTC
CASSYSGETQYF
>once|TRBJ1-4|TRBV5-1|NA
TGCGCCAGCAGCTTGACTGGCGGGGATGAAAAACTGTTTTTT
CASSLTGGDEKLFF
>NA|TRBJ1-4|TRBV11-2|NA
TGTGCCAGCAGCTTAGGATTGTCGGGGACAACTAATGAAAAACTGTTTTTT
CASSLGLSGTTNEKLFF
>NA|TRBJ1-2|TRBV9|NA
TGTGCCAGCTCGGGGTCGCTTAATGGCTACACCTTC
CASSGSLNGYTF
>NA|TRBJ1-2|TRBV29-1|TRBD1
TGCAGCGTTGTTCCAGGGGGAAGTAACTATGGCTACACCTTC
CSVVPGGSNYGYTF
>NA|TRBJ2-3|TRBV9|NA
TGTGCCAGCAGTGCGACGGGGGGCACAGGGGGAGATACGCAGTATTTT
CASSATGGTGGDTQYF
>NA|TRBJ1-2|TRBV4-2|TRBD1
TGTGCCAGCAGTCCGGGACAGGGCTATGGCTACACCTTC
CASSPGQGYGYTF
>NA|TRBJ1-6|TRBV28|NA
TGTGCCAGCAGTTTAGCGGGGGAGGAATCACCCCTCCACTTT
CASSLAGEESPLHF
>NA|TRBJ2-6|TRBV6-5|NA
TGTGCCAGCAGTTATGGTCCCTACTCTGGGGCCAACGTCCTGACTTTC
CASSYGPYSGANVLTF
>NA|TRBJ2-7|TRBV4-3|NA
TGCGCCAGCAGCCAAGTCCAACGGGACGAGCAGTACTTC
CASSQVQRDEQYF
>NA|TRBJ2-7|TRBV7-8|NA
TGTGCCAGCAGCTTAGCCGTGTCGGGGTCGCCCCGGACCTACGAGCAGTACTTC
CASSLAVSGSPRTYEQYF
>NA|TRBJ2-7|TRBV9|TRBD2
TGTGCCAGCAGCGCGAGCGGGAGGGCCTCGGACGAGCAGTACTTC
CASSASGRASDEQYF
>NA|TRBJ2-7|TRBV5-1|NA
TGCGCCAGCAGCTTGGCGGCCGGGGTTTACTACGAGCAGTACTTC
CASSLAAGVYYEQYF
>few|TRBJ2-7|TRBV27|NA
TGTGCCAGCAGTTTATCGAGGATGGCCTACGAGCAGTACTTC
CASSLSRMAYEQYF
>NA|TRBJ2-1|TRBV7-3|TRBD2
TGTGCCAGCAGCTTCGGACTAGGGAATGAGCAGTTCTTC
CASSFGLGNEQFF
>NA|TRBJ2-7|TRBV5-4|NA
TGTGCCAGCAGCTGGGGGGACAGCTCCTACGAGCAGTACTTC
CASSWGDSSYEQYF
>NA|TRBJ2-1|TRBV6-1|NA
TGTGCCAGCAGTGAGCCCACACTAGGGAGCTCCTACAATGAGCAGTTCTTC
CASSEPTLGSSYNEQFF
>once|TRBJ2-5|TRBV4-1|NA
TGCGCCAGCAGCCCGACTGATGAGACCCAGTACTTC
CASSPTDETQYF
>NA|TRBJ1-3|TRBV19|NA
TGTGCCAGTAGTGACATCCTTACCTCTGGAAACACCATATATTTT
CASSDILTSGNTIYF
>NA|TRBJ2-1|TRBV28|NA
TGTGCCAGCAGTCAGGGACTCGGCAGGGAGCAGTTCTTC
CASSQGLGREQFF
>NA|TRBJ1-2|TRBV7-9|NA
TGTGCCAGCAGCTTAAATGGTGGGGCCTGGCAGACTGGCTACACCTTC
CASSLNGGAWQTGYTF
>once|TRBJ2-1|TRBV2|NA
TGTGCCAGCAGTGCCAGCGCCAGCTCCTACAATGAGCAGTTCTTC
CASSASASSYNEQFF
>NA|TRBJ2-5|TRBV7-9|TRBD2
TGTGCCAGCAGCCCGCCCGGCGGGAGGGCCCGAGAGACCCAGTACTTC
CASSPPGGRARETQYF
>NA|TRBJ2-7|TRBV5-1|TRBD2
TGCGCCAGCTGCATGACTAGCGGGAGACCCTACGAGCAGTACTTC
CASCMTSGRPYEQYF
>NA|TRBJ2-1|TRBV19|TRBD2
TGTGCCAGTGAGGGACTAGCGGACAATGAGCAGTTCTTC
CASEGLADNEQFF
>NA|TRBJ1-5|TRBV27|NA
TGTGCCAGCAGTTTGTCAGGGAGCAATCAGCCCCAGCATTTT
CASSLSGSNQPQHF
>NA|TRBJ2-2|TRBV9|TRBD1
TGTGCCAGCAGCCTCGGGAAGGGACAGGGTCCCACCGGGGAGCTGTTTTTT
CASSLGKGQGPTGELFF
>NA|TRBJ1-2|TRBV7-9|TRBD1
TGTGCCAGCAGCCCCCGGCAGGGGGTGGTCTATGGCTACACCTTC
CASSPRQGVVYGYTF
>NA|TRBJ2-3|TRBV19|TRBD1
TGTGCCAGTAGTGCGCCGGGACAGGGTGGCGATACGCAGTATTTT
CASSAPGQGGDTQYF
>once|TRBJ2-1|TRBV14|NA
TGTGCCAGCAGCCAAGAACACACAGCTTACAATGAGCAGTTCTTC
CASSQEHTAYNEQFF
>NA|TRBJ1-2|TRBV6-4|TRBD1
TGTGCCAGCAGTGACTCAGTCGGACAGGGCGGCGAAAACTATGGCTACACCTTC
CASSDSVGQGGENYGYTF
>NA|TRBJ2-1|TRBV27|TRBD1
TGTGCCAGTAAGGGACAGCCATACAATGAGCAGTTCTTC
CASKGQPYNEQFF
>NA|TRBJ2-7|TRBV27|TRBD2
TGTGCCAGCAGTTTCGGACTAGCGGACTACGAGCAGTACTTC
CASSFGLADYEQYF
>NA|TRBJ2-5|TRBV2|TRBD2
TGTGCCAGCAGTGAAGCGCTTCTCTCGTCTAGCGGACAAGAGACCCAGTACTTC
CASSEALLSSSGQETQYF
>NA|TRBJ2-3|TRBV7-2|NA
TGTGCCAGCAGCTTGGGACTAGATACGCAGTATTTT
CASSLGLDTQYF
>NA|TRBJ2-1|TRBV5-1|NA
TGCGCCAGCAGCTCGGCTGACAAAAATGAGCAGTTCTTC
CASSSADKNEQFF
>NA|TRBJ2-7|TRBV2|NA
TGTGCCAGCAGTGAAGTTTGGAGACCCTACGAGCAGTACTTC
CASSEVWRPYEQYF
>NA|TRBJ2-1|TRBV5-1|NA
TGCGCCAGCAGGGGTGACAGCAATGAGCAGTTCTTC
CASRGDSNEQFF
>NA|TRBJ1-5|TRBV7-8|NA
TGTGCCAGCAGCTCAACAGCAGGGCCCCAGCATTTT
CASSSTAGPQHF
>NA|TRBJ1-1|TRBV5-1|NA
TGCGCCAGCACCCCGGCGGGGGATTTGAACACTGAAGCTTTCTTT
CASTPAGDLNTEAFF
>NA|TRBJ2-3|TRBV19|TRBD2
TGTGCCAGTGGACTAGCGGGAGGCAACACAGATACGCAGTATTTT
CASGLAGGNTDTQYF
>NA|TRBJ2-7|TRBV9|TRBD2
TGTGCCAGCAGCTCCGAACTAGCGGGGGAATACGAGCAGTACTTC
CASSSELAGEYEQYF
>NA|TRBJ1-1|TRBV6-5|NA
TGTGCCAGCAGTTACATCCGACAAATGAACACTGAAGCTTTCTTT
CASSYIRQMNTEAFF
>NA|TRBJ1-1|TRBV19|NA
TGTGCCAGTAGTATTGACAGTATCACTGAAGCTTTCTTT
CASSIDSITEAFF
>NA|TRBJ2-3|TRBV2|TRBD1
TGTGCCAGCCTAGGGACAGAACAGATTCCGCAGTATTTT
CASLGTEQIPQYF
>NA|TRBJ1-5|TRBV5-5|NA
TGTGCCAGCAGCTTGATGGCAGGGGACCAGCCCCAGCATTTT
CASSLMAGDQPQHF